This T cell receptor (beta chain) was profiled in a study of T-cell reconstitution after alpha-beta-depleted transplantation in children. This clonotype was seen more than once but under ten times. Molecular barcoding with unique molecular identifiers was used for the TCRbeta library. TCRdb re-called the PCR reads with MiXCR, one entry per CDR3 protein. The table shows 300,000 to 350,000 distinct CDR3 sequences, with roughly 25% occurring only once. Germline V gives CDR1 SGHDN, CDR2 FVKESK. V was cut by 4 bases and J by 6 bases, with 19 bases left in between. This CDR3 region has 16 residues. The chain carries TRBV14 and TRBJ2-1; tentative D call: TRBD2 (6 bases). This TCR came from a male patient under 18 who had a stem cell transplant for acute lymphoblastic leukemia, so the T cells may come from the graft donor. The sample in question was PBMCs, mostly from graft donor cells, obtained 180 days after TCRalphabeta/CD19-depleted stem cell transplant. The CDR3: CASSPNHGGRINEQFF. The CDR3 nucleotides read TGTGCCAGCAGCCCAAACCACGGAGGGAGGATCAATGAGCAGTTCTTC. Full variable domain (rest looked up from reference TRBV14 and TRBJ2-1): EAGVTQFPSHSVIEKGQTVTLRCDPISGHDNLYWYRRVMGKEIKFLLHFVKESKQDESGMPNNRFLAERTGGTYSTLKVQPAELEDSGVYFCASSPNHGGRINEQFFGPGTRLTVL.